The 28 T cell receptor beta chains below all came from one sample that was sequenced in a study of cytomegalovirus exposure and HLA in healthy donors. Sequenced by immunoSEQ multiplex PCR; TCRdb stores in-frame clones only, minus some. The sample lists approximately 230,000 clones; roughly nine tenths were seen once. The sample was PBMCs. These receptors were taken from a man between 18 and 29 years old in good health and CMV-seropositive.

This chain joins TRBV5-4 and TRBJ1-4, with a possible D match to TRBD1 (5 bases). The CDR3 spans 16 residues. Germline loops: CDR1 SGHNT, CDR2 YYREEE (reference sequence). V was pared by 2 bases and J by 2 bases, with 13 bases between. The CDR3 loop reads CASSFRGRGTNEKLFF. The DNA of the CDR3 is TGTGCCAGCAGCTTTAGAGGGCGGGGGACTAATGAAAAACTGTTTTTT.

CDR3 region: CASSQDVPDTQYF. In DNA form, the CDR3 reads TGTGCCAGCAGCCAAGATGTGCCAGATACGCAGTATTTT. The chain combines TRBV4-2 with TRBJ2-3; D is uncertain. CDR1 and CDR2 from the germline V gene are LGHNA and YNFKEQ. The ends were cut back, 0 bases at V and 4 bases at J, with 5 bases in the middle. This CDR3 has 13 amino acids.

The V call is TRBV9, the J call TRBJ2-3, with D perhaps matching TRBD2 (5 bases). CDR1 is SGDLS and CDR2 is YYNGEE in the germline V gene. The germline V and J ends were trimmed by 0 bases and 2 bases, with 16 bases remaining between them. This CDR3 contains 17 residues. CDR3 DNA sequence: TGTGCCAGCAGCGTAGAAAAGTCCAGCGGTTACACAGATACGCAGTATTTT. Protein sequence: CASSVEKSSGYTDTQYF.

The sample holds one count of this clone. The chain has TRBV15 and TRBJ2-2; D perhaps matches TRBD2 (6 bases). In germline, CDR1 is LNHNV, CDR2 YYDKDF (reference sequence). The CDR3 consists of 16 residues. V gave up 1 base and J gave up 0 bases, with 9 bases separating them. CDR3 sequence (DNA): TGTGCCACCAGCAGAGTAGCGGTAACGAACACCGGGGAGCTGTTTTTT. Protein: CATSRVAVTNTGELFF.

The chain is built from TRBV6-5 and TRBJ1-2; tentatively, D is TRBD1 (5 bases). V was shortened by 5 bases and J by 8 bases, with 12 bases between the two germline ends. This CDR3 has 12 residues. Germline values: CDR1 MNHEY, CDR2 SVGAGI. Here the CDR3 reads CASSIRGNGYTF. As DNA, the CDR3 is TGTGCCAGCAGTATACGGGGGAACGGCTACACCTTC.

In this sample, this clone turned up once. This sequence joins TRBV2 and TRBJ2-5; TRBD1 matches 8 bases. The V segment lost 3 bases and the J segment 5 bases; nucleotides outside the gene matches: 14. This CDR3 has 17 amino acids. Germline CDR1 and CDR2: SNHLY and FYNNEI. In nucleotides, the CDR3 is TGTGCCAGCAGTGACTTAAGTAGACAGGGGAGTTCGGAGACCCAGTACTTC. Protein product: CASSDLSRQGSSETQYF.

This clone was observed once. The chain recombines TRBV5-1 with TRBJ1-1, with D possibly matching TRBD1 (6 bases). Deletions cut 6 bases from V and 3 bases from J, with 18 bases between. Germline lookup yields CDR1 SGHRS and CDR2 YFSETQ. The CDR3 consists of 15 residues. The CDR3 is CASTRGGARDTEAFF. The CDR3 DNA reads TGCGCCAGCACTAGAGGGGGGGCTCGTGACACTGAAGCTTTCTTT.

The rearrangement uses TRBV30 and TRBJ1-5, with D possibly being TRBD1 (5 bases). This CDR3 region has 15 residues. Looked up from germline, CDR1 is GTSNPN and CDR2 is SVGIG (reference sequence). Trimming took 2 bases from V and 6 from J, leaving 17 bases between them. The CDR3 nucleotides are TGTGCCTGGAGTACCGGGATGGGGGGAAGTCAGCCCCAGCATTTT. It is translated as CAWSTGMGGSQPQHF. The whole variable domain, remainder taken from reference TRBV30 and TRBJ1-5, is SQTIHQWPATLVQPVGSPLSLECTVEGTSNPNLYWYRQAAGRGLQLLFYSVGIGQISSEVPQNLSASRPQDRQFILSSKKLLLSDSGFYLCAWSTGMGGSQPQHFGDGTRLSIL.

This sequence joins TRBV5-1 and TRBJ2-7; TRBD1 aligns across 8 bases. The V and J ends lost 3 bases and 1 base, in that order; junction bases with no gene match: 9. The germline CDR1 and CDR2 sequences are SGHRS and YFSETQ. This CDR3 has 16 amino acids. The CDR3 protein is CASSSEQGAGSYEQYF. As DNA, the CDR3 is TGCGCCAGCAGCTCAGAGCAGGGGGCCGGGTCCTACGAGCAGTACTTC.

In this sample, this clone turned up once. The chain joins TRBV6-1 to TRBJ1-2; D gene ambiguous. This CDR3 spans 11 amino acids. V was clipped by 6 bases and J by 4 bases, with 6 bases between them. From germline, CDR1 is MNHNS and CDR2 SASEGT. The CDR3 bases are TGTGCCAGCAGCGCAAGCTATGGCTACACCTTC. This sequence encodes CASSASYGYTF.

The rearrangement uses TRBV6-1 and TRBJ1-1; 7 bases align to TRBD1. The CDR3 contains 13 residues. The V and J ends lost 2 bases and 8 bases, in that order; junction bases with no gene match: 5. Looked up from germline, CDR1 is MNHNS and CDR2 is SASEGT. CDR3 loop: CASSEYRGREAFF. DNA for the CDR3: TGTGCCAGCAGTGAATACAGGGGAAGGGAAGCTTTCTTT.

V gene TRBV7-6 combines with J gene TRBJ2-1, with D unclear. The germline V gene encodes CDR1 SGHVS and CDR2 FNYEAQ. V lost 0 bases and J lost 6, with 6 bases in between. There are 13 residues in the CDR3. In DNA, the CDR3 is TGTGCCAGCAGCTTAGCGGGGTCCAATGAGCAGTTCTTC. This sequence encodes CASSLAGSNEQFF.

The V and J genes are TRBV18 and TRBJ2-5; 7 nucleotides match TRBD1. The V and J ends lost 1 base and 5 bases, in that order; junction bases with no gene match: 4. The CDR3 length is 14 residues. The germline V gene encodes CDR1 KGHSH and CDR2 LQKENI. Here the CDR3 reads CASSPLQGIETQYF. The CDR3 nucleotides are TGTGCCAGCTCACCACTACAGGGGATCGAGACCCAGTACTTC.

The V call is TRBV29-1, the J call TRBJ2-1; TRBD1 might be the D (5 bases). This CDR3 has 14 residues. Germline V gives CDR1 SQVTM, CDR2 ANQGSEA. The V end was cut by 6 bases, the J end by 0 bases, with 12 bases between. The CDR3: CSVIAGNSYNEQFF. The DNA for the CDR3 is TGCAGCGTCATAGCAGGGAACTCCTACAATGAGCAGTTCTTC.

The chain recombines TRBV9 with TRBJ1-1; 7 bases match TRBD1. Germline lookup yields CDR1 SGDLS and CDR2 YYNGEE. Trimming at V came to 4 bases and at J to 0 bases, leaving 3 bases not matched to a gene. The length of the CDR3 is 14 residues. The CDR3 DNA sequence: TGTGCCAGCAGCTTACAGGGGATGAACACTGAAGCTTTCTTT. The encoded protein is CASSLQGMNTEAFF.

This clone appeared a few times. V and J are TRBV5-1 and TRBJ2-5; possible D gene TRBD2, 5 bases. The CDR3 contains 14 residues. V was clipped by 0 bases and J by 3 bases, with 9 bases between them. The V gene's germline CDR1 is SGHRS and CDR2 YFSETQ. The CDR3: CASSLESGKETQYF. The DNA for the CDR3 is TGCGCCAGCAGCTTGGAATCCGGGAAAGAGACCCAGTACTTC.

V gene TRBV28 combines with J gene TRBJ2-5; 7 bases map to TRBD1. The germline gives CDR1 MDHEN, CDR2 SYDVKM. The J segment lost 5 bases and the V segment lost 5 bases, leaving 5 bases of the junction unmatched. The CDR3 runs to 13 residues. For the CDR3, the DNA is TGTGCCAGCAGTATCACAGGGGTGGAGACCCAGTACTTC. Protein product: CASSITGVETQYF.

About this clone itself: Distinct nucleotide sequences in the sample also encode this CDR3. The V and J genes are TRBV19 and TRBJ1-2, with a possible D match to TRBD1 (5 bases). The CDR3 extends over 14 amino acids. Trimming stripped 6 bases from V and 4 bases from J, with 15 bases between. Germline assignment: CDR1 LNHDA and CDR2 SQIVND (reference sequence). CDR3 coding DNA: TGTGCCAGTAGCCCTGGGGGACTTTCCTATGGCTACACCTTC. Translating it yields CASSPGGLSYGYTF. Variable domain in full (rest from reference TRBV19 and TRBJ1-2): DGGITQSPKYLFRKEGQNVTLSCEQNLNHDAMYWYRQDPGQGLRLIYYSQIVNDFQKGDIAEGYSVSREKKESFPLTVTSAQKNPTAFYLCASSPGGLSYGYTFGSGTRLTVV.

The chain has TRBV27 and TRBJ2-1; TRBD2 aligns across 7 bases. The CDR3 covers 15 residues. V gave up 4 bases and J gave up 1 base; unmatched junction bases: 4. Per germline, CDR1 MNHEY and CDR2 SMNVEV (reference sequence). Here the CDR3 DNA reads TGTGCCAGCAGTTATTCGGGAGGTTCCTACAATGAGCAGTTCTTC. It encodes CASSYSGGSYNEQFF.

CDR3 sequence: CASSPRRGADEQYF. The CDR3 coding sequence is TGTGCCAGCAGCCCGCGTCGGGGGGCGGACGAGCAGTACTTC. The rearrangement links TRBV6-5 to TRBJ2-7, with a weak D call TRBD2 (7 bases). The CDR3 is 14 amino acids. Germline CDR1 reads MNHEY; CDR2 reads SVGAGI. With 6 bases removed from V and 5 bases from J, the gap between germline ends came to 17 bases.

This chain uses TRBV7-6 with TRBJ2-7, with a possible D match to TRBD2 (5 bases). Germline V gene data show CDR1 as SGHVS and CDR2 as FNYEAQ. The CDR3 sequence is 13 residues long. The V end lost 1 base, the J end lost 5 bases, and 9 bases lay between the germline ends. As DNA, the CDR3 is TGTGCCAGCAGCTTAGGGGAGAGCCACGAGCAGTACTTC. It specifies CASSLGESHEQYF.

The chain has TRBV4-2 and TRBJ1-5; D gene unclear. CDR1 LGHNA and CDR2 YNFKEQ come from the germline V gene. The length of the CDR3 is 13 residues. Deletions cut 0 bases from V and 5 bases from J, with 5 bases between. CDR3 protein: CASSQDRDQPQHF. CDR3 DNA: TGTGCCAGCAGCCAAGATCGCGATCAGCCCCAGCATTTT.

With respect to this clone: Other DNA sequences in the sample encode the same CDR3. This chain links TRBV7-2 with TRBJ2-7; D is possibly TRBD1 or TRBD2 (5 bases each). V was trimmed by 4 bases and J by 4 bases, leaving 17 bases between them. From germline, CDR1 is SGHTA and CDR2 FQGNSA. This CDR3 spans 15 amino acids. This CDR3 is CASSSAGDLGYEQYF. CDR3 in DNA: TGTGCCAGCAGCTCCGCCGGGGACCTGGGATACGAGCAGTACTTC. Complete variable domain (other parts from reference TRBV7-2 and TRBJ2-7): GAGVSQSPSNKVTEKGKDVELRCDPISGHTALYWYRQSLGQGLEFLIYFQGNSAPDKSGLPSDRFSAERTGGSVSTLTIQRTQQEDSAVYLCASSSAGDLGYEQYFGPGTRLTVT.

This chain connects TRBV5-6 to TRBJ2-5; D possibly corresponds to TRBD2 (6 bases). Germline loops: CDR1 SGHDT, CDR2 YYEEEE. This CDR3 spans 14 amino acids. V was clipped by 2 bases and J by 4 bases, with 12 bases between them. CDR3 region: CASSLPGATETQYF. Here the CDR3 DNA reads TGTGCCAGCAGCTTACCGGGAGCGACAGAGACCCAGTACTTC.

This clone was observed once. This chain uses TRBV29-1 with TRBJ1-2; D unclear. The V end lost 3 bases, the J end lost 8 bases, and 13 bases lay between the germline ends. Per the germline V gene, CDR1 is SQVTM and CDR2 is ANQGSEA. This CDR3 has 12 residues. This chain's CDR3 is CSVDWSRRGYTF. Written as DNA, the CDR3 is TGCAGCGTTGACTGGTCCCGTCGGGGCTACACCTTC.

J is TRBJ2-5 and V is TRBV9; weak D call: TRBD2 (5 bases). Germline V lookup: CDR1 SGDLS, CDR2 YYNGEE. This CDR3 comprises 17 residues. With 2 bases removed from V and 0 bases from J, the gap between germline ends came to 17 bases. DNA of the CDR3: TGTGCCAGCAGCGTTGTCGGTCTAGCAGACGACCAAGAGACCCAGTACTTC. Protein sequence: CASSVVGLADDQETQYF.

The chain uses TRBV7-2 and TRBJ1-2, with 7 positions matching TRBD1. From germline, CDR1 is SGHTA and CDR2 FQGNSA. Losses at the gene ends were 3 bases for V and 7 bases for J; bases not matched to a gene: 8. The CDR3 extends over 14 amino acids. The CDR3 here is CASSFYRQGGGYTF. The CDR3 DNA reads as TGTGCCAGCAGCTTTTACCGACAGGGTGGTGGCTACACCTTC. The whole variable domain, filled in from reference TRBV7-2 and TRBJ1-2, reads GAGVSQSPSNKVTEKGKDVELRCDPISGHTALYWYRQSLGQGLEFLIYFQGNSAPDKSGLPSDRFSAERTGGSVSTLTIQRTQQEDSAVYLCASSFYRQGGGYTFGSGTRLTVV.

The chain links TRBV28 to TRBJ1-1; D is perhaps TRBD1 (5 bases). Germline V gene data show CDR1 as MDHEN and CDR2 as SYDVKM. The CDR3 extends over 13 amino acids. Deletions cut 4 bases from V and 10 bases from J, with 16 bases between. The CDR3 here is CASSYGFSGTAFF. CDR3 nucleotides: TGTGCCAGCAGTTACGGATTCTCAGGGACAGCTTTCTTT.